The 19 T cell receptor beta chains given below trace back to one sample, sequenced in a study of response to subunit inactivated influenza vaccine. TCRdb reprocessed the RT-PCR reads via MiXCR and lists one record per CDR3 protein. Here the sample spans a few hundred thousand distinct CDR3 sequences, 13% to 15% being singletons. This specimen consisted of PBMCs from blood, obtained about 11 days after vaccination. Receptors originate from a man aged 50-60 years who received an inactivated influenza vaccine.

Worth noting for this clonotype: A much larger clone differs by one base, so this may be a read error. This CDR3 reads CAGNKLTEDMGIQYF. CDR3 nucleotides: TGTGCCGGCAACAAACTAACAGAGGATATGGGCATTCAGTACTTC. The genes are TRBV12-3 or TRBV12-4 and TRBJ2-4; no clear D gene. The V end was cut by 11 bases, the J end by 9 bases, with 26 bases between. This CDR3 contains 15 residues.

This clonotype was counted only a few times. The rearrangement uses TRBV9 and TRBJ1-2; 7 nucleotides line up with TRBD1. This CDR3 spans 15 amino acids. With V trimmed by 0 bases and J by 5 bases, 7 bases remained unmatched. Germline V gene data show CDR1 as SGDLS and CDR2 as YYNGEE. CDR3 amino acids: CASSVATGTDYGYTF. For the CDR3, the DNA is TGTGCCAGCAGCGTAGCTACCGGGACAGATTATGGCTACACCTTC.

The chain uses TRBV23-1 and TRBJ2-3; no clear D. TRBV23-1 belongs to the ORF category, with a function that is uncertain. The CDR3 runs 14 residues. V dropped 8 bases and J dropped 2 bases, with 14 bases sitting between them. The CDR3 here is CASGVARYTDTQYF. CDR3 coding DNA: TGCGCCAGCGGAGTGGCCCGCTACACAGATACGCAGTATTTT.

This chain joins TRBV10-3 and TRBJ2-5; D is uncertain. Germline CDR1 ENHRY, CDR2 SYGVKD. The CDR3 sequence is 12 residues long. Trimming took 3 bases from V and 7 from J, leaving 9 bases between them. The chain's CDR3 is CAISDQYGTQYF. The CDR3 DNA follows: TGTGCCATCAGTGATCAATACGGGACCCAGTACTTC.

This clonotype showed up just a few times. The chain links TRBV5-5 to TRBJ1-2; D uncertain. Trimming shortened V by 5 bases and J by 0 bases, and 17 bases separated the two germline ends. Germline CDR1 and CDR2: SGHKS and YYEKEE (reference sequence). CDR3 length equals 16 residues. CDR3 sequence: CASSRTPGTANYGYTF. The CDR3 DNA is TGTGCCAGCAGTCGGACTCCGGGAACAGCTAACTATGGCTACACCTTC.

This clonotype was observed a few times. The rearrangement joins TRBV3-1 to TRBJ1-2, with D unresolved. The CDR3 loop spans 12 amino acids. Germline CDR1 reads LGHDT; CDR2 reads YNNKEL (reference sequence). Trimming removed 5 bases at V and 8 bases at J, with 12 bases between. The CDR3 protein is CASSYSRNGYTF. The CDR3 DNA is TGTGCCAGCAGCTACAGTAGAAACGGCTACACCTTC.

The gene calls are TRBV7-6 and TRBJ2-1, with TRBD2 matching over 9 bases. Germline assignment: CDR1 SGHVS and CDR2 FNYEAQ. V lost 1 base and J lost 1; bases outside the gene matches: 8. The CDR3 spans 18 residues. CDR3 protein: CASSLEGSGGYSYNEQFF. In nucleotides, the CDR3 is TGTGCCAGCAGCTTAGAGGGTAGCGGGGGTTATTCCTACAATGAGCAGTTCTTC.

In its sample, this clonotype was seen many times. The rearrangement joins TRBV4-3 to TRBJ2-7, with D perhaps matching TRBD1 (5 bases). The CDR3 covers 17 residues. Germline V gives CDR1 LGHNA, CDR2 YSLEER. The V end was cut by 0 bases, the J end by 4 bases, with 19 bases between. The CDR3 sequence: CASSQDGRGIGRYEQYF. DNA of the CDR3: TGCGCCAGCAGCCAAGATGGAAGGGGAATAGGGCGGTACGAGCAGTACTTC.

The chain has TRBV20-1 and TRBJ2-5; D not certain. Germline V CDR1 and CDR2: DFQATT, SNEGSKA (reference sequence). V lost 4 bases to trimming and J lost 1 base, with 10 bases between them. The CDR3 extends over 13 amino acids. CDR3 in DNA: TGCAGTGCTATCAACCCCAGCCAAGAGACCCAGTACTTC. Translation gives CSAINPSQETQYF.

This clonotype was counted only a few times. DNA for the CDR3: TGTGCCAGCAGTCTAAACTTCTGGGACACCTACAATGAGCAGTTCTTC. Its protein product is CASSLNFWDTYNEQFF. J is TRBJ2-1 and V is TRBV27, with a possible D match to TRBD1 (6 bases). The germline gives CDR1 MNHEY, CDR2 SMNVEV (reference sequence). This CDR3 region has 16 residues. Trimming cost V 5 bases and J 2 bases, with 16 bases left between them.

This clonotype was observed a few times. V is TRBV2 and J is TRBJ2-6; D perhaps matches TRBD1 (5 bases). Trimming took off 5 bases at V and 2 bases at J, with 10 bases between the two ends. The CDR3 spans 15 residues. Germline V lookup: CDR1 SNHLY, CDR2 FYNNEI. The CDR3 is CASSQGTPGANVLTF. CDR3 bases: TGTGCCAGCAGTCAGGGTACTCCTGGGGCCAACGTCCTGACTTTC.

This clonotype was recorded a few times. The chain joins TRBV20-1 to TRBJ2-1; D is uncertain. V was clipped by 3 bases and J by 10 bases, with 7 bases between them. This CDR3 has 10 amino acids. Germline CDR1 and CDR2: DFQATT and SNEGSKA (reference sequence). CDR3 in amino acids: CSASLREQFF. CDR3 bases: TGCAGTGCTAGTCTTCGCGAGCAGTTCTTC.

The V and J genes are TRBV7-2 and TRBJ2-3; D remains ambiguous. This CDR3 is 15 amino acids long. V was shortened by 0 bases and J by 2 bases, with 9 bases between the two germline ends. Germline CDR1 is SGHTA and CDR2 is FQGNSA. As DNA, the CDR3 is TGTGCCAGCAGCTTAGCGAGCATAAACACAGATACGCAGTATTTT. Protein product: CASSLASINTDTQYF.

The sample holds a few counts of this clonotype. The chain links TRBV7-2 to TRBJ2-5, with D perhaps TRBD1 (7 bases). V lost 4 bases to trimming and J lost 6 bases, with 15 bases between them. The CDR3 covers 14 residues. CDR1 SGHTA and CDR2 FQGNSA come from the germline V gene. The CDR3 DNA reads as TGTGCCAGCAGCTCGACAGGGACTGGGAAGACCCAGTACTTC. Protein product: CASSSTGTGKTQYF.

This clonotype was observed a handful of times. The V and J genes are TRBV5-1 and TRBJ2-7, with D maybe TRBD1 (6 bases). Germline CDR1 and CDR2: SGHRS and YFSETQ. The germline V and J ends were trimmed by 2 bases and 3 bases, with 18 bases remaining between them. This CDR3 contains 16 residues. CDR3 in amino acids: CASSLNTGYAFYEQYF. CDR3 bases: TGCGCCAGCAGCTTAAATACAGGGTATGCCTTCTACGAGCAGTACTTC.

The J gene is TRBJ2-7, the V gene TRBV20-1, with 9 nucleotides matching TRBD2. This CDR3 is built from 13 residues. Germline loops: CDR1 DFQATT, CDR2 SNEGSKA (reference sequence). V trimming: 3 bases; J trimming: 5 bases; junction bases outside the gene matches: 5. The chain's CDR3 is CSARTLAGNEQYF. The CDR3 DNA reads TGCAGTGCTAGGACCCTAGCGGGAAACGAGCAGTACTTC.

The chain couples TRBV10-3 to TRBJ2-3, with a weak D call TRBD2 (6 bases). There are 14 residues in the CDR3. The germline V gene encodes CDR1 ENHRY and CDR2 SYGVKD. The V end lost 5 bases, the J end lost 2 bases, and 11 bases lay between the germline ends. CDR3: CAISSGGTTDTQYF. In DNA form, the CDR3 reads TGTGCCATCAGTTCTGGGGGGACCACAGATACGCAGTATTTT.

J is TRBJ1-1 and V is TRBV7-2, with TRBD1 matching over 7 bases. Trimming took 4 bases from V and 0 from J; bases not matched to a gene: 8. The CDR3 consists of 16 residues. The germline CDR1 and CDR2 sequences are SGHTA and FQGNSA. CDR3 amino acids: CASSSQGGTMNTEAFF. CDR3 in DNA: TGTGCCAGCAGCTCCCAGGGGGGGACGATGAACACTGAAGCTTTCTTT.

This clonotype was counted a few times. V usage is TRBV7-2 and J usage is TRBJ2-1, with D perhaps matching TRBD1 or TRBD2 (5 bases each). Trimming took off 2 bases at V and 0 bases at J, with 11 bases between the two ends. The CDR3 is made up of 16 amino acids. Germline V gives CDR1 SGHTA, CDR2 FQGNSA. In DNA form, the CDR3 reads TGTGCCAGCAGCTTATACTGGGACCTCTCCTACAATGAGCAGTTCTTC. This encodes CASSLYWDLSYNEQFF.